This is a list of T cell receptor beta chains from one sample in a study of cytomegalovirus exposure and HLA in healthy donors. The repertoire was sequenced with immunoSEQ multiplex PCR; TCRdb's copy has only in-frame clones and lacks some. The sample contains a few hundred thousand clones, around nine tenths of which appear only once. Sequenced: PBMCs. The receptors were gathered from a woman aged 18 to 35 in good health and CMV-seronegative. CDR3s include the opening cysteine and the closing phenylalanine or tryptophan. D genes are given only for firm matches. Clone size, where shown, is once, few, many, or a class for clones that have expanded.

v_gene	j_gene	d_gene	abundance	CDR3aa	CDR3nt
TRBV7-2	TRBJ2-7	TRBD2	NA	CASSLGTSGSSYEQYF	TGTGCCAGCAGCTTGGGGACTAGCGGGAGCTCCTACGAGCAGTACTTC
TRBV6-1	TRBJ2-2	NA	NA	CASRSGVNTGELFF	TGTGCCAGCAGGTCGGGGGTGAACACCGGGGAGCTGTTTTTT
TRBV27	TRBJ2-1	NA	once	CASSFGGGSGYNEQFF	TGTGCCAGCAGTTTTGGGGGCGGGAGTGGCTACAATGAGCAGTTCTTC
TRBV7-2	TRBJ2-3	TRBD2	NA	CASSRASGITDTQYF	TGTGCCAGCAGCCGAGCTAGCGGGATCACAGATACGCAGTATTTT
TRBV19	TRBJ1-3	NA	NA	CASSTPGTGLGNTIYF	TGTGCCAGTAGTACACCAGGAACAGGGCTCGGAAACACCATATATTTT
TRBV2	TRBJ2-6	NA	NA	CASFRGTGANVLTF	TGTGCCAGCTTCAGGGGAACCGGGGCCAACGTCCTGACTTTC
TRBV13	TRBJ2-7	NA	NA	CASTFRGVHEQYF	TGTGCCAGCACCTTTAGAGGTGTACACGAGCAGTACTTC
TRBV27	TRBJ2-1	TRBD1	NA	CASSTDRDRGPDEQFF	TGTGCCAGCAGCACCGACCGGGACAGGGGGCCCGATGAGCAGTTCTTC
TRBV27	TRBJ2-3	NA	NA	CASSYVTTDTQYF	TGTGCCAGCAGCTACGTCACCACAGATACGCAGTATTTT
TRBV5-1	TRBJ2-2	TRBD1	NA	CASSLRDRGYANTGELFF	TGCGCCAGCAGCTTACGTGACAGGGGGTACGCGAACACCGGGGAGCTGTTTTTT
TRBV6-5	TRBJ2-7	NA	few	CASSEGESYEQYF	TGTGCCAGCAGTGAGGGGGAATCCTACGAGCAGTACTTC
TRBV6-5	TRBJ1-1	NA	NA	CASSSDTEAFF	TGTGCCAGCAGTTCTGACACTGAAGCTTTCTTT
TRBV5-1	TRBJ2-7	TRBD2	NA	CASSLGLAGTYEQYF	TGCGCCAGCAGCTTGGGACTAGCGGGAACTTACGAGCAGTACTTC
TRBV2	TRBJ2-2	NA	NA	CASSYFPGELFF	TGTGCCAGCAGCTACTTTCCCGGGGAGCTGTTTTTT
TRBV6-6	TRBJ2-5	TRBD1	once	CASSYSTGGAGETQYF	TGTGCCAGCAGTTACTCGACAGGGGGCGCGGGGGAGACCCAGTACTTC
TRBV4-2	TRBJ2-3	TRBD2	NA	CASSKGSGRDTQYF	TGTGCCAGCAGCAAAGGTAGCGGGAGAGATACGCAGTATTTT
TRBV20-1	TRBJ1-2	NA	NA	CSARTSQGYTF	TGCAGTGCTAGAACCTCGCAGGGCTACACCTTC
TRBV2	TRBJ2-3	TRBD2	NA	CASGLAGEVDTQYF	TGTGCCAGCGGTCTAGCGGGAGAAGTGGATACGCAGTATTTT
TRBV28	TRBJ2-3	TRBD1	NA	CASSPSGGVTDTQYF	TGTGCCAGCAGTCCGTCAGGGGGCGTTACAGATACGCAGTATTTT
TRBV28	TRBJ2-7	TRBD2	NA	CASTLAGANYEQYF	TGTGCCAGCACTTTAGCGGGAGCGAACTACGAGCAGTACTTC
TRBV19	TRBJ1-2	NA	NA	CASIVAGSYGYTF	TGTGCCAGTATCGTAGCTGGCAGCTATGGCTACACCTTC
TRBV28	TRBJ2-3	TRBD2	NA	CASTPTSGITDTQYF	TGTGCCAGCACTCCGACTAGCGGGATCACAGATACGCAGTATTTT
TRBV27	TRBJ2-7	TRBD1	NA	CASRDRGSYEQYF	TGTGCCAGTCGGGACAGGGGGAGCTACGAGCAGTACTTC
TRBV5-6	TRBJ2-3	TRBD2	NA	CASSLRTSGRTDTQYF	TGTGCCAGCAGCCTTAGGACTAGCGGGAGAACAGATACGCAGTATTTT
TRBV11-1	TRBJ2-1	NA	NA	CASSPASLGTYNEQFF	TGTGCCAGCAGCCCAGCTAGCCTCGGGACTTACAATGAGCAGTTCTTC
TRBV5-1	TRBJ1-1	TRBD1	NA	CATSTGVPWTEAFF	TGCGCCACCTCGACAGGGGTTCCCTGGACTGAAGCTTTCTTT
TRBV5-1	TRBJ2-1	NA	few	CASSLERQYVYNEQFF	TGCGCCAGCAGCTTGGAGCGACAGTATGTTTACAATGAGCAGTTCTTC
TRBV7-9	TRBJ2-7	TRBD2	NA	CASSAGLAPYEQYF	TGTGCCAGCAGCGCGGGACTAGCGCCGTACGAGCAGTACTTC
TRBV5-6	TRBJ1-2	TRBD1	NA	CASSLRGLLGYTF	TGTGCCAGCAGCTTGAGGGGGCTCCTAGGCTACACCTTC
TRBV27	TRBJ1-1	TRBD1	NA	CASSGPGTGDKNTEAFF	TGTGCCAGCAGTGGCCCCGGGACAGGGGACAAGAACACTGAAGCTTTCTTT
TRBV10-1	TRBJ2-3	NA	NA	CASSAGTLTSTDTQYF	TGCGCCAGCAGTGCCGGGACACTCACTAGCACAGATACGCAGTATTTT
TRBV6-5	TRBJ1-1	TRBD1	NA	CASSGTADTEAFF	TGTGCCAGCAGTGGGACAGCTGACACTGAAGCTTTCTTT
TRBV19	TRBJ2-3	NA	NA	CASKSSEPDTQYF	TGTGCCAGTAAGTCTTCCGAGCCAGATACGCAGTATTTT
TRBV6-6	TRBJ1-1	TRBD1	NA	CASSYTDRGGTEAFF	TGTGCCAGCAGTTACACCGACAGGGGAGGCACTGAAGCTTTCTTT
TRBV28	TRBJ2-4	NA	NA	CASNRNMDKNIQYF	TGTGCCAGCAACAGGAACATGGACAAAAACATTCAGTACTTC
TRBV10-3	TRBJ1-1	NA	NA	CAIKFYEAFF	TGTGCCATCAAGTTCTATGAAGCTTTCTTT
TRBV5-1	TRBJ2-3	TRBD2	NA	CASSFGGRGTDTQYF	TGCGCCAGCAGCTTCGGCGGGAGGGGCACAGATACGCAGTATTTT
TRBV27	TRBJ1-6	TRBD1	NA	CASRPGQGLTGYNSPLHF	TGTGCCAGCAGACCGGGACAGGGGCTAACCGGGTATAATTCACCCCTCCACTTT
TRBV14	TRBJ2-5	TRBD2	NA	CASGGRAGETQYF	TGTGCCAGTGGCGGGAGGGCCGGAGAGACCCAGTACTTC
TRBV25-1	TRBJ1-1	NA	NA	CASSDGGDTEAFF	TGTGCCAGCAGTGACGGGGGTGATACTGAAGCTTTCTTT
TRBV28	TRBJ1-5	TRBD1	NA	CASRQGDNQPQHF	TGTGCCAGCAGGCAGGGGGACAATCAGCCCCAGCATTTT
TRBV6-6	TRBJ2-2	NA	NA	CASSWSTGPGELFF	TGTGCCAGCAGTTGGAGCACAGGGCCCGGGGAGCTGTTTTTT
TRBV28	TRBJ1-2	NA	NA	CASSSPTVRNYYGYTF	TGTGCCAGCAGTTCACCCACAGTAAGGAACTACTATGGCTACACCTTC
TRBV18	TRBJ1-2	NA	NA	CASSPPWGPNYGYTF	TGTGCCAGCTCACCACCGTGGGGGCCCAACTATGGCTACACCTTC
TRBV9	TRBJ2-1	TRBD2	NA	CASSVEGGRAWGNEQFF	TGTGCCAGCAGCGTAGAGGGCGGGAGGGCCTGGGGTAATGAGCAGTTCTTC
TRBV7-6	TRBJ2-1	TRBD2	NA	CASSRTSGSSYNEQFF	TGTGCCAGCAGTAGGACTAGCGGGAGCTCCTACAATGAGCAGTTCTTC
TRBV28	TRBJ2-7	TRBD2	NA	CASSYTSGIYEQYF	TGTGCCAGCAGCTATACTAGCGGAATCTACGAGCAGTACTTC
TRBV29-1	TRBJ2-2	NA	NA	CSADGLNTGELFF	TGCAGCGCCGACGGACTTAACACCGGGGAGCTGTTTTTT
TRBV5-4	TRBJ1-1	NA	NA	CASSFPQGLNTEAFF	TGTGCCAGCAGCTTCCCCCAGGGTCTGAACACTGAAGCTTTCTTT
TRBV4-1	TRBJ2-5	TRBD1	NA	CASSEQFEQGQETQYF	TGCGCCAGCAGCGAACAATTCGAACAGGGGCAAGAGACCCAGTACTTC
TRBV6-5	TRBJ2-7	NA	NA	CASSYGHGTYEQYF	TGTGCCAGCAGTTATGGACACGGAACCTACGAGCAGTACTTC
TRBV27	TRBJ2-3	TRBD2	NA	CASSPRVDGRTQYF	TGTGCCAGCAGTCCCAGGGTTGACGGGAGGACGCAGTATTTT
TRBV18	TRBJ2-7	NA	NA	CASSPGGYEQYF	TGTGCCAGCTCACCAGGAGGCTACGAGCAGTACTTC
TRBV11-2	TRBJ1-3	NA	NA	CASSFLSSGNTIYF	TGTGCCAGCAGCTTTCTCAGCTCTGGAAACACCATATATTTT
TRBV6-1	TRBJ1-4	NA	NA	CASSEVAGKYGKLFF	TGTGCCAGCAGTGAGGTCGCCGGGAAGTACGGAAAACTGTTTTTT
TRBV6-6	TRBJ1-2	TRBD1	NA	CASRYKGTGSGYTF	TGTGCCAGCAGATATAAGGGGACAGGGAGCGGCTACACCTTC
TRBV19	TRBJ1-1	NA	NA	CASSRRDKNTEAFF	TGTGCCAGTAGTAGACGGGACAAGAACACTGAAGCTTTCTTT
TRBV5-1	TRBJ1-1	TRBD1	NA	CASSLAGQGNTEAFF	TGCGCCAGCAGCTTGGCCGGACAGGGGAACACTGAAGCTTTCTTT
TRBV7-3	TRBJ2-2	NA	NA	CASSEQLWVPGRQNTGELFF	TGTGCCAGCAGCGAACAATTATGGGTCCCAGGCCGCCAGAACACCGGGGAGCTGTTTTTT